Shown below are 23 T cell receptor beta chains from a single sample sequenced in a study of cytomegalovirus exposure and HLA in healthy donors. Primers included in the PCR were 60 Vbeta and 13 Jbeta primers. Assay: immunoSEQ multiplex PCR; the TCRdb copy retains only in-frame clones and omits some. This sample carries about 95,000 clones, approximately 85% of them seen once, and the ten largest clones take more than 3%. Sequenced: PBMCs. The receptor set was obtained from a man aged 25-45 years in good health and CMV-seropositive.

In DNA, the CDR3 is TGTGCCAGCAGCTCTAGCGGGGCATTAGAAGCTTTCTTT. This gives the protein CASSSSGALEAFF. The V and J genes are TRBV7-2 and TRBJ1-1; D is possibly TRBD1 (5 bases). This CDR3 comprises 13 residues. The germline V and J ends were trimmed by 4 bases and 8 bases, with 14 bases remaining between them. Germline assignment: CDR1 SGHTA and CDR2 FQGNSA.

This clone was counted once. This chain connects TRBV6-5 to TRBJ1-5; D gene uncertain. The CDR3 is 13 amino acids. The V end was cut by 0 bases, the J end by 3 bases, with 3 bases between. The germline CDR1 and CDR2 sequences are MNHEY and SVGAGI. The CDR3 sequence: CASSYSYNQPQHF. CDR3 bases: TGTGCCAGCAGTTACTCTTACAATCAGCCCCAGCATTTT.

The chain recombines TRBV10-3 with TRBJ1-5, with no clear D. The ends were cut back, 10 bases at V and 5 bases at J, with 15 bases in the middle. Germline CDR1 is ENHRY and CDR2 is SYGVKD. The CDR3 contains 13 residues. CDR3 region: CATCGGRDQPQHF. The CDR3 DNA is TGTGCCACGTGTGGCGGGAGGGATCAGCCCCAGCATTTT.

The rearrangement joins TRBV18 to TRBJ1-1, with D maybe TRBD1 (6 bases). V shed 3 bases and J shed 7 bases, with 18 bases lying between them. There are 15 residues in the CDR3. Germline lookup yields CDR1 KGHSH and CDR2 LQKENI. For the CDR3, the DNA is TGTGCCAGCTCACCGCTCGGGGGGGCCGGTTTTGAAGCTTTCTTT. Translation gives CASSPLGGAGFEAFF.

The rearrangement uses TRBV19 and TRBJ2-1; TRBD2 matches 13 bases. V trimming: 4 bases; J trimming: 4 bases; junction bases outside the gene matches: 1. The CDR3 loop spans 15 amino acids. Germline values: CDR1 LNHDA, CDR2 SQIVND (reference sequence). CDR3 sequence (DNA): TGTGCCAGTAGTACGGGACTAGCGGGATACAATGAGCAGTTCTTC. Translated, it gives CASSTGLAGYNEQFF. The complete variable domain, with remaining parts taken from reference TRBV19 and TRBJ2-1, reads DGGITQSPKYLFRKEGQNVTLSCEQNLNHDAMYWYRQDPGQGLRLIYYSQIVNDFQKGDIAEGYSVSREKKESFPLTVTSAQKNPTAFYLCASSTGLAGYNEQFFGPGTRLTVL.

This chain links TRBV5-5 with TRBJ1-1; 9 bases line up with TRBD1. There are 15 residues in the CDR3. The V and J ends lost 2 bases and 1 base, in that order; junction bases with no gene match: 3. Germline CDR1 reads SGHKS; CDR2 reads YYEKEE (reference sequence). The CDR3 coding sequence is TGTGCCAGCAGCTTATGGACAGGGGCGAACACTGAAGCTTTCTTT. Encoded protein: CASSLWTGANTEAFF.

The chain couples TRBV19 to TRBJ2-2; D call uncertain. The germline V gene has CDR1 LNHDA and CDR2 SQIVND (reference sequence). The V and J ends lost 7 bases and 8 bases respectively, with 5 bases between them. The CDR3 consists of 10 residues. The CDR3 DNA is TGTGCCAGTAAGAGGGGGGAGCTGTTTTTT. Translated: CASKRGELFF. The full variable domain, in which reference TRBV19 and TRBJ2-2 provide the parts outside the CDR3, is DGGITQSPKYLFRKEGQNVTLSCEQNLNHDAMYWYRQDPGQGLRLIYYSQIVNDFQKGDIAEGYSVSREKKESFPLTVTSAQKNPTAFYLCASKRGELFFGEGSRLTVL.

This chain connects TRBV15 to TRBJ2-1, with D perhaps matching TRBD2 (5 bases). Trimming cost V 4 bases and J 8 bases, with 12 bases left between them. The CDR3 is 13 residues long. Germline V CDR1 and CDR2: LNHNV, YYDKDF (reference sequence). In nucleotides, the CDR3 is TGTGCCACCAGCACAGGACTGGTTGATGAGCAGTTCTTC. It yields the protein CATSTGLVDEQFF.

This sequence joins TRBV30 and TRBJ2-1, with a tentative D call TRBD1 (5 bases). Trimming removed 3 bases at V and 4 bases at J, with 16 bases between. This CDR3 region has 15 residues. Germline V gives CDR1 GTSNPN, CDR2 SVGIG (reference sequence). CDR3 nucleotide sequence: TGTGCCTGGAGAGTCTTAGACAGAGATTACAATGAGCAGTTCTTC. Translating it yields CAWRVLDRDYNEQFF.

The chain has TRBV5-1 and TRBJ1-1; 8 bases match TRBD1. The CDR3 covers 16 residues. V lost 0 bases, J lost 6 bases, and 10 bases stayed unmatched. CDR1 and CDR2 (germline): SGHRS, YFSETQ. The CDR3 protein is CASSLAGDRGSAEAFF. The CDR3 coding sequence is TGCGCCAGCAGCTTGGCCGGAGACAGGGGTAGCGCTGAAGCTTTCTTT.

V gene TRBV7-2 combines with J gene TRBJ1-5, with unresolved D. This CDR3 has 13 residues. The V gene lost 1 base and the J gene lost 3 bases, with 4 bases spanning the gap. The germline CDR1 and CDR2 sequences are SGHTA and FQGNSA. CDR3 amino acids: CASSLGPNQPQHF. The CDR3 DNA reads TGTGCCAGCAGCTTAGGGCCCAATCAGCCCCAGCATTTT.

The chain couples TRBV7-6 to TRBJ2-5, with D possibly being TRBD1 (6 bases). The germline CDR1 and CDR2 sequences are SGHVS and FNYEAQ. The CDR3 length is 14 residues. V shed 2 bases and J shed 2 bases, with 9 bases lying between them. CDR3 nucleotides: TGTGCCAGCAGCTTACCAGGGGTGCAAGAGACCCAGTACTTC. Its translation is CASSLPGVQETQYF.

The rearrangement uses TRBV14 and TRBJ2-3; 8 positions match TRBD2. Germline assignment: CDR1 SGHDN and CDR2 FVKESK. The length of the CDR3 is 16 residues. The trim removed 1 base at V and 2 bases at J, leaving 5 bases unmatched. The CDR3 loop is CASSQVAGPFTDTQYF. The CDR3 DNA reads TGTGCCAGCAGCCAAGTAGCGGGACCCTTCACAGATACGCAGTATTTT.

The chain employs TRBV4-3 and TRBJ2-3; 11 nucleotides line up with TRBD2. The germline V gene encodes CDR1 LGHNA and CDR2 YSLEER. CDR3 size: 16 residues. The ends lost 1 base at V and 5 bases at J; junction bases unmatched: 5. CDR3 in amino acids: CASSQGRLAGGDTQYF. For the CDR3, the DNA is TGCGCCAGCAGCCAAGGTCGTCTAGCGGGAGGAGATACGCAGTATTTT.

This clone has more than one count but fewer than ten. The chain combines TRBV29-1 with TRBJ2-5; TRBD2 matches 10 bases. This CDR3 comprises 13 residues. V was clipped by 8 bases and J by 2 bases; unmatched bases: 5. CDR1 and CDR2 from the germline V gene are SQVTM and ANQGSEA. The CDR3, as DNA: TGCAGCACACTAGCGGGGCTGCAAGAGACCCAGTACTTC. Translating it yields CSTLAGLQETQYF. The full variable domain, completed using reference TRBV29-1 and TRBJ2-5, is SAVISQKPSRDICQRGTSLTIQCQVDSQVTMMFWYRQQPGQSLTLIATANQGSEATYESGFVIDKFPISRPNLTFSTLTVSNMSPEDSSIYLCSTLAGLQETQYFGPGTRLLVL.

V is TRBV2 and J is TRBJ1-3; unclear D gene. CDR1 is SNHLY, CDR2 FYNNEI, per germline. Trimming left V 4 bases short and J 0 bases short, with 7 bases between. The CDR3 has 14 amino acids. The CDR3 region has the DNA TGTGCCAGCAGTGTTATGGCCTCTGGAAACACCATATATTTT. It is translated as CASSVMASGNTIYF.

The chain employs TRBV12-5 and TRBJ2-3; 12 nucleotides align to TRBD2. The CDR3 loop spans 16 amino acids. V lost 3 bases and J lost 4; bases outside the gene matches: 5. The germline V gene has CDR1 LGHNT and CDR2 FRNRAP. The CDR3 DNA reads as TGTGCTAGTGGTTTCGGGACTAGCGGGCGCCCAGATACGCAGTATTTT. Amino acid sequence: CASGFGTSGRPDTQYF. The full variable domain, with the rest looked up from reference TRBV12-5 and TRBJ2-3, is DARVTQTPRHKVTEMGQEVTMRCQPILGHNTVFWYRQTMMQGLELLAYFRNRAPLDDSGMPKDRFSAEMPDATLATLKIQPSEPRDSAVYFCASGFGTSGRPDTQYFGPGTRLTVL.

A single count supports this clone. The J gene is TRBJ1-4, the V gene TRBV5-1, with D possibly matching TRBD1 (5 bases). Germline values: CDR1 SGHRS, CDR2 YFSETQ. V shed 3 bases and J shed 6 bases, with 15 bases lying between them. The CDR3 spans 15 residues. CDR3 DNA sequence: TGCGCCAGCAGCTCACAACAGGAACGGGATGAAAAACTGTTTTTT. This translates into CASSSQQERDEKLFF.

CDR3 nucleotides: TGTGCCAGCAGCTTACTAGCGGGGTTTATCAATGAGCAGTTCTTC. Protein: CASSLLAGFINEQFF. The J gene is TRBJ2-1, the V gene TRBV5-4; 10 bases align to TRBD2. Germline CDR1 SGHNT, CDR2 YYREEE (reference sequence). Germline trimming cut 2 bases from V and 6 bases from J; bases unmatched to any gene: 5. This CDR3 is built from 15 residues. Drawing the rest from reference TRBV5-4 and TRBJ2-1, the complete variable domain is ETGVTQSPTHLIKTRGQQVTLRCSSQSGHNTVSWYQQALGQGPQFIFQYYREEENGRGNFPPRFSGLQFPNYSSELNVNALELDDSALYLCASSLLAGFINEQFFGPGTRLTVL.

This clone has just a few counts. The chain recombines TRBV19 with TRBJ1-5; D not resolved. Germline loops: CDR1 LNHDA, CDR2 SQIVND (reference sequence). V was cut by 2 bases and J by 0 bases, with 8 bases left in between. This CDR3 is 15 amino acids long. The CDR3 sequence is CASSITDFSNQPQHF. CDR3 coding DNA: TGTGCCAGTAGTATAACGGACTTTAGCAATCAGCCCCAGCATTTT.

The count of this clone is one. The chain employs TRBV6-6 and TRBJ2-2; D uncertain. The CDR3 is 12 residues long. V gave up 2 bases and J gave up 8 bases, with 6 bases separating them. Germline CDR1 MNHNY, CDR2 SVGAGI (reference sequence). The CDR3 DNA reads TGTGCCAGCAGTTACAGTACAGGGGAGCTGTTTTTT. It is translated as CASSYSTGELFF.

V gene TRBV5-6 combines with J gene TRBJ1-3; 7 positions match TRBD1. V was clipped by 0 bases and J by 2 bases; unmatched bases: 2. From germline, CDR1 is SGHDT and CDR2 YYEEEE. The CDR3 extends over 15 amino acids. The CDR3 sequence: CASSLDRGPGNTIYF. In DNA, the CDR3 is TGTGCCAGCAGCTTGGACAGGGGCCCTGGAAACACCATATATTTT.

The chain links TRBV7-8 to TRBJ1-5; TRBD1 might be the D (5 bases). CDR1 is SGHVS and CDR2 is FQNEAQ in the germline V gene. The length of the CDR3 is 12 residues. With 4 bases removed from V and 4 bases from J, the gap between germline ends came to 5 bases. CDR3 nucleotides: TGTGCCAGCAGCTACAGGAATCAGCCCCAGCATTTT. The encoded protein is CASSYRNQPQHF.